The clone carrying this TCR beta chain was seen many times. Its specificity is not known. A much larger clone is a single base away; this may be a read error. These data come from a study of read filtering for tumor transcriptome and immune sequencing. General study points: Approximately 80% of IR-seq clonotypes had one read, totaling roughly 3.5% of reads; RNA-seq: approximately 75% and 45%.

This CDR3 has 14 amino acids. Looked up from germline, CDR1 is SGHAT and CDR2 is FQDESV (reference sequence). Molecular barcoded adaptors covering alpha/delta and beta/gamma chains were used on roughly 400 ng RNA. TCRdb re-called the reads with MiXCR, one entry per CDR3 protein. This table holds over 7,500 distinct CDR3 sequences, roughly 15% found once. The gene calls are TRBV11-1 and TRBJ2-1; D remains unclear. What was sequenced was a population of CD138-negative cells sorted from bone marrow. The clonotype comes from a donor at least 40 years old with multiple myeloma. The CDR3 loop is CASSLKSSYNGQFF. DNA of the CDR3: TGTGCCAGCAGCTTAAAAAGCTCCTACAATGGGCAGTTCTTC. Drawing the rest from reference TRBV11-1 and TRBJ2-1, the complete variable domain is EAEVAQSPRYKITEKSQAVAFWCDPISGHATLYWYRQILGQGPELLVQFQDESVVDDSQLPKDRFSAERLKGVDSTLKIQPAELGDSAMYLCASSLKSSYNGQFFGPGTRLTVL.